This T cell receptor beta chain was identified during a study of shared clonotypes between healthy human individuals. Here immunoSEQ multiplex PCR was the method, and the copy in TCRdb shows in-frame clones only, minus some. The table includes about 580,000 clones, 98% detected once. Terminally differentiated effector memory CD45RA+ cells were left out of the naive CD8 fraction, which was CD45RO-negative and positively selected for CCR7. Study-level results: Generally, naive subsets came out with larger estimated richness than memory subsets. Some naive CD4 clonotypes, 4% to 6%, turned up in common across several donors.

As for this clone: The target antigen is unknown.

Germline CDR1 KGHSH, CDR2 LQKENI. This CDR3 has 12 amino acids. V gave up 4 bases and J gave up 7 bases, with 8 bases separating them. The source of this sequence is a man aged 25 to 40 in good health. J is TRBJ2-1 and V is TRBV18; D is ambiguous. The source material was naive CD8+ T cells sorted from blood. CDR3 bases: TGTGCCAGCTCACTTTCTGGGAATGAGCAGTTCTTC. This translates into CASSLSGNEQFF.